This T cell receptor beta chain was observed in a study of shared clonotypes between healthy human individuals. This CDR3 has 14 amino acids. Germline V gene lookup returns CDR1 MDHEN and CDR2 SYDVKM. The ends were cut back, 4 bases at V and 4 bases at J, with 10 bases in the middle. Profiling relied on immunoSEQ multiplex PCR, and the TCRdb table lists in-frame clones only, not all of them. The sample shows approximately 2.5 million clones, more than 85% of them seen only once. The sequenced material came from naive CD4+ T cells from PBMCs. The subset denotes: CD45RA+ positively selected. The source of this sequence is a man younger than 30 in good health. Some clones in this sample may be carry-over from other donors' samples. The J gene is TRBJ2-2, the V gene TRBV28; D unclear. CDR3 loop: CASSSPGSTGELFF. The CDR3 DNA follows: TGTGCCAGCAGTTCCCCTGGGTCCACCGGGGAGCTGTTTTTT.